These T cell receptor beta chains were read from a single sample in a study of T cell repertoires in cytomegalovirus infection. Each CDR3 protein gets one entry after TCRdb re-called the reads with MiXCR. The data show approximately 630,000 distinct CDR3 sequences, approximately 24% seen once. The sample taken for sequencing was CD8+ T cells from PBMCs. The receptors were gathered from a human donor in good health (CMV status not recorded). Some clones in this sample may be carry-over from other donors' samples. CDR3s include the opening cysteine and the closing phenylalanine or tryptophan. Each record gives: J gene, V gene, CDR3 protein.

TRBJ2-2 TRBV5-3 CASSPVLGGGELFF
TRBJ2-1 TRBV4-2 CASSQVSVLSSYNEQFF
TRBJ1-1 TRBV13 CASSPEGRRTEAFF
TRBJ2-5 TRBV7-9 CASPSGALLETQYF
TRBJ2-1 TRBV7-1 CAREAYNEQFF
TRBJ2-1 TRBV29-1 CSVRTTGTDYNEQFF
TRBJ2-1 TRBV7-3 CASSLGPDYNEQFF
TRBJ1-1 TRBV4-3 CASSQGVRTEAFF
TRBJ2-7 TRBV14 CASSQVRDRANEQYF
TRBJ1-1 TRBV7-9 CASGGGPLNTEAFF
TRBJ2-1 TRBV4-1 CASSPQELVYNEQFF
TRBJ1-4 TRBV6-2/TRBV6-3 CASSYFAGGAEKLFF